Listed below are T cell receptor beta chains from one sample, sequenced in a study of esophageal squamous cell carcinoma under preoperative chemotherapy. TCRdb re-derived calls from the PCR reads in MiXCR, one entry per CDR3 protein. Of about 9,600 distinct CDR3 sequences listed, over 40% are singletons. Sample collection occurred from a patient given preoperative chemotherapy. The receptors here all came from a human donor with esophageal squamous cell carcinoma. The donor label of this sample is uncertain. Both conserved end residues are part of each CDR3. D genes are given only for firm matches. Size is stated for part of the rows, as once, few or many counts, or as a class when the clone is expanded.

clone size,J gene,V gene,D gene,CDR3 DNA,CDR3 protein
.,TRBJ2-7,TRBV6-5,.,TGTGCCAGCAGTATACTAAATTGGGGCTACGAGCAGTACTTC,CASSILNWGYEQYF
many,TRBJ2-1,TRBV5-4,TRBD2,TGTGCCAGCAGCTTAGAACTAGCGGGCTACAGCTCCTACAATGAGCAGTTCTTC,CASSLELAGYSSYNEQFF
many,TRBJ2-7,TRBV7-2,.,TGTGCCAGCAGCTTTTGGACGGAGAAGGGGGAGCAGTACTTC,CASSFWTEKGEQYF
.,TRBJ2-5,TRBV7-2,TRBD1,TGTGCCAGCAGCCGGACAGGGGTCCCCCAACAAGAGACCCAGTACTTC,CASSRTGVPQQETQYF
.,TRBJ2-1,TRBV10-1,.,TGCGCCAGCAGGGGGAAGGGGGGGCGTGACAAAGAGATTCAGTTCTTC,CASRGKGGRDKEIQFF
few,TRBJ2-6,TRBV25-1,.,TGTGCCAGCAGTGATGATTCTGGGGCCAACGTCCTGACTTTC,CASSDDSGANVLTF
medium-sized,TRBJ2-5,TRBV12-3/TRBV12-4,TRBD2,TGTGCCAGCAGTCCGCGGGAGGGTATAAACAATGAGCAGTACTTC,CASSPREGINNEQYF
many,TRBJ2-3,TRBV12-3/TRBV12-4,.,TGTGCCAGCACGAAAAACGACGGTGGGGGTACGCAGTATTTT,CASTKNDGGGTQYF
few,TRBJ2-3,TRBV6-1,.,TGTGCCAGCAGTGAAGCACAGGGATGGGGCACAGATACGCAGTATTTT,CASSEAQGWGTDTQYF
.,TRBJ2-5,TRBV6-1,.,TGTGCCAGCGGCCCAACAGAGTACCAAGAGACCCAGTACTTC,CASGPTEYQETQYF
.,TRBJ2-3,TRBV6-8,.,TGTGCCGGGGGCGGCAGGGGGGAGACGCAGTATTTT,CAGGGRGETQYF
many,TRBJ1-1,TRBV6-1,.,TGTGCCAGCAGCACGGATCATCCAAACCCGGCTTTCTTT,CASSTDHPNPAFF
.,TRBJ2-3,TRBV11-3,TRBD2,TGTGCCAGGGGCTTACAGGCGGGGGGAAGAGATACGCAGTACTTT,CARGLQAGGRDTQYF
.,TRBJ2-3,TRBV12-3/TRBV12-4,.,TGTGCCAGCAGTTTAGTGAGTAGCACAGATACGCAGTATTTT,CASSLVSSTDTQYF
.,TRBJ2-1,TRBV7-6,TRBD2,TGTGCCAGCAGCTTAGATACAGCGGGGGGGGGGGAGCAGTTCTTC,CASSLDTAGGGEQFF
few,TRBJ2-1,TRBV7-2,.,TGTGCCAGCAGCCCTAGCGAGAGCTCCTACAATGAGCAGTTCTTC,CASSPSESSYNEQFF
.,TRBJ2-3,TRBV20-1,TRBD2,TGCAGTGCTAGAGATCTGTGGCTAGCGGGAGGAACTAACACAGATACGCAGTATTTT,CSARDLWLAGGTNTDTQYF
large,TRBJ2-5,TRBV6-5,.,TGTGCCAGCAGTTCCCGGGGAGGAGACTGGGAGACCCAGTACTTC,CASSSRGGDWETQYF
.,TRBJ2-1,TRBV6-4,.,TGTGCCAGCAGTGAGGAGTACAATGAGCAGTTCTTC,CASSEEYNEQFF
once,TRBJ2-7,TRBV6-1,.,TGTGCCAGCACCCCCGGGGCCACCTACGAGCAGTACTTC,CASTPGATYEQYF
.,TRBJ1-1,TRBV6-1,.,TGTGCCAGCAGTGACCACGGATTGAACACTGAAGCTTTCTTT,CASSDHGLNTEAFF
medium-sized,TRBJ1-1,TRBV6-1,.,TGTGCCAGCTTAAAGGGGGGGGCGGAAGTGCGGACTGAAGCTTTCTTT,CASLKGGAEVRTEAFF
.,TRBJ2-1,TRBV6-1,TRBD2,TGTGCCAGCAGTAGACTAGCGGCGAACAATGAGCAGTTCTTC,CASSRLAANNEQFF
.,TRBJ1-6,TRBV20-1,.,TGCAGTGCTAGACAGGGAGGGGAGAATTCACCCCTCCACTTT,CSARQGGENSPLHF
many,TRBJ2-7,TRBV6-1,.,TGTGCCAGCAGGCTCGACGGGACACCTAGCTCCTACGAGCAGTACTTC,CASRLDGTPSSYEQYF
many,TRBJ2-1,TRBV6-1,.,TGTGCCAGCAGCCGCCAAGACACTGACTACGAGCAGTTCTTC,CASSRQDTDYEQFF
once,TRBJ2-4,TRBV11-2,.,TGTGCCAGCAGCCTTGAGGGGATGTGTGAGGGAAACACGCAGTATTTC,CASSLEGMCEGNTQYF
many,TRBJ2-1,TRBV12-3/TRBV12-4,.,TGTGCCAGCAGTTTACCCAGAACGGGTGGGTTCTTC,CASSLPRTGGFF
large,TRBJ1-2,TRBV6-1,TRBD1,TGTGCCAGCAGTGAAGCACGACAGGGTATTAATGTCCGTGGCTACACCTTC,CASSEARQGINVRGYTF
many,TRBJ2-1,TRBV12-5,.,TGTGCTAGCGAGGGGCCAGGTCGGTTCTTC,CASEGPGRFF